This T cell receptor (beta chain) came from a study of T cell clonality in common variable immunodeficiency. Heparinized whole blood, roughly 5 to 8 ml, came from each donor. V was pared by 4 bases and J by 1 base, with 11 bases between. The length of the CDR3 is 15 residues. CDR1 is LNHDA and CDR2 is SQIVND in the germline V gene (reference sequence). Sequenced by immunoSEQ multiplex PCR; TCRdb stores in-frame clones only, minus some. This set yields under 50,000 clones and no singletons; the top ten hold approximately 0.68%. This clone has ten or more counts. Read coverage stops 3 residues before the CDR3 terminus; the germline J gene supplies the remainder.

The sequencing input was peripheral blood mononuclear cells. The sequence was collected from a person aged 18 to 75 in good health. The rearrangement joins TRBV19 to TRBJ2-1; D is unresolved. The CDR3 loop reads CASSNPITSYNEQFF. The covered CDR3 bases are TGTGCCAGTAGTAATCCAATAACTTCCTACAATGAG. Drawing the rest from reference TRBV19 and TRBJ2-1, the complete variable domain is DGGITQSPKYLFRKEGQNVTLSCEQNLNHDAMYWYRQDPGQGLRLIYYSQIVNDFQKGDIAEGYSVSREKKESFPLTVTSAQKNPTAFYLCASSNPITSYNEQFFGPGTRLTVL.